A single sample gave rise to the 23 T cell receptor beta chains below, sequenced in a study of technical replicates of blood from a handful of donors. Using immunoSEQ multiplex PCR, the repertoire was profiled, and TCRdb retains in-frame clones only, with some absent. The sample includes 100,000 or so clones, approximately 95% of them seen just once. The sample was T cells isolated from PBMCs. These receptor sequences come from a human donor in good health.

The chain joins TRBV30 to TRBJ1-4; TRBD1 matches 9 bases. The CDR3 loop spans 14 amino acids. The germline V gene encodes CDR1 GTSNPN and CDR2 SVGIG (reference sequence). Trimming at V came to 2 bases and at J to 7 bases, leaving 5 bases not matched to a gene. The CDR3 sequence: CAWSQGQGSEKLFF. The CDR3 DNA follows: TGTGCCTGGAGTCAAGGACAGGGGTCTGAAAAACTGTTTTTT.

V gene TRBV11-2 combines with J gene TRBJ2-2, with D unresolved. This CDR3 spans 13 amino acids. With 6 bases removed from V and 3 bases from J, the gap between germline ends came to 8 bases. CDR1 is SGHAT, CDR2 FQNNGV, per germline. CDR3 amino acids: CASSQIDTGELFF. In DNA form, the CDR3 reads TGTGCCAGCAGTCAGATTGACACCGGGGAGCTGTTTTTT.

CDR3 in amino acids: CAGGGQGAGQPQHF. CDR3 DNA sequence: TGTGCCGGGGGGGGACAGGGGGCAGGTCAGCCCCAGCATTTT. This chain joins TRBV19 and TRBJ1-5, with TRBD1 matching 12 bases. The CDR3 totals 14 residues. The ends lost 11 bases at V and 6 bases at J; junction bases unmatched: 8. Germline V CDR1 and CDR2: LNHDA, SQIVND (reference sequence).

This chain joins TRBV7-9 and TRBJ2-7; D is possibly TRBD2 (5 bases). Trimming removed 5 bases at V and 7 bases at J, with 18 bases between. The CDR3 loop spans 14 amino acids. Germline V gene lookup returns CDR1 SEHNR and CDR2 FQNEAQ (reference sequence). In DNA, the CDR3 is TGTGCCAGCAGCCCGAGGACTTCAATCAGAGAGCAGTACTTC. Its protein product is CASSPRTSIREQYF. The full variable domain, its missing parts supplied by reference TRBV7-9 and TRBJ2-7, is DTGVSQNPRHKITKRGQNVTFRCDPISEHNRLYWYRQTLGQGPEFLTYFQNEAQLEKSRLLSDRFSAERPKGSFSTLEIQRTEQGDSAMYLCASSPRTSIREQYFGPGTRLTVT.

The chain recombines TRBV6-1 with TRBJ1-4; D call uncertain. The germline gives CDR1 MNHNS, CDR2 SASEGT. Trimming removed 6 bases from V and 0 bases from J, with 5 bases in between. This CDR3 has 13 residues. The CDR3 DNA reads TGTGCCAGCAGGACACCAACTAATGAAAAACTGTTTTTT. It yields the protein CASRTPTNEKLFF.

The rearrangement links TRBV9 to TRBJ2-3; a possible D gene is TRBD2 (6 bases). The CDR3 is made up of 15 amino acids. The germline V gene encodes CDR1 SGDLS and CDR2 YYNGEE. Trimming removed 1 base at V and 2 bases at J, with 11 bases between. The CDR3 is CASSVLAEPTDTQYF. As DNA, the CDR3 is TGTGCCAGCAGCGTATTAGCGGAACCCACAGATACGCAGTATTTT.

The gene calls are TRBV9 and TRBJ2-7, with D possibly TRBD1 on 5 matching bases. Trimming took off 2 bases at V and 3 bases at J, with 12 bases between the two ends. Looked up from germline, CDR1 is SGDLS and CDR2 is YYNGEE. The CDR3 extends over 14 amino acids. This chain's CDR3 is CASSVGGHLYEQYF. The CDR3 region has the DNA TGTGCCAGCAGCGTCGGTGGACACCTCTACGAGCAGTACTTC.

The CDR3 is CASSQVLYNEQFF. DNA of the CDR3: TGTGCCAGCAGCCAAGTCCTCTACAATGAGCAGTTCTTC. The chain recombines TRBV4-2 with TRBJ2-1; unclear D gene. The CDR3 consists of 13 residues. The germline V gene has CDR1 LGHNA and CDR2 YNFKEQ. V lost 1 base and J lost 3, with 4 bases in between.

Here the CDR3 DNA reads TGTGCCAGCAGCCCTGCGGGAGCGGAAGCCTACAATGAGCAGTTCTTC. It encodes CASSPAGAEAYNEQFF. The chain recombines TRBV11-3 with TRBJ2-1; 7 positions agree with TRBD2. This CDR3 comprises 16 residues. Germline trimming cut 5 bases from V and 2 bases from J; bases unmatched to any gene: 9. Per the germline V gene, CDR1 is SGHNT and CDR2 is YENEEA.

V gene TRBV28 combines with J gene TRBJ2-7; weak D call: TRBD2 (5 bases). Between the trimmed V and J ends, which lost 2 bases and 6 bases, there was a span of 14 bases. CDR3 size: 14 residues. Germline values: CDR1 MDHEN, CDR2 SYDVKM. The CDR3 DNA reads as TGTGCCAGCAGTTTACCACGGGATGCACTCGAGCAGTACTTC. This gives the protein CASSLPRDALEQYF.

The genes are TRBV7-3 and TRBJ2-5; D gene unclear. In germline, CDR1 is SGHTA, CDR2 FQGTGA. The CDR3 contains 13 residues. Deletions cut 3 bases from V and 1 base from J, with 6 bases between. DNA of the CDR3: TGTGCCAGCAGCTTCAGGCTCCAAGAGACCCAGTACTTC. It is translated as CASSFRLQETQYF.

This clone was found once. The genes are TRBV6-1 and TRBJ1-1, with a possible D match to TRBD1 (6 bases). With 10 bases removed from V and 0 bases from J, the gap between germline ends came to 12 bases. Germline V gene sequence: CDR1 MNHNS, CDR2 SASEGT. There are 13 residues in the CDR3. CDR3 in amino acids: CATVTGMNTEAFF. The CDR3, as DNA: TGTGCCACTGTTACAGGGATGAACACTGAAGCTTTCTTT.

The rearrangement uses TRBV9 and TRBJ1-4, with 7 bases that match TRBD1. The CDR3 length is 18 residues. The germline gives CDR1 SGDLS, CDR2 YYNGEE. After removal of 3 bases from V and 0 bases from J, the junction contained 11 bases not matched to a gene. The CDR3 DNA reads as TGTGCCAGCAGCGCGGAAGTAACAGACAGGGCAACTAATGAAAAACTGTTTTTT. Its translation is CASSAEVTDRATNEKLFF.

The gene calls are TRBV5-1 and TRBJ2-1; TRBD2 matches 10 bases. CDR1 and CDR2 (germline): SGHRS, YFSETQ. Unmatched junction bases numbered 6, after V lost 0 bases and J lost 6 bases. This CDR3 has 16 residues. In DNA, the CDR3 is TGCGCCAGCAGCTTGGACGGTAGCGGGAGGATCAATGAGCAGTTCTTC. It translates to CASSLDGSGRINEQFF.

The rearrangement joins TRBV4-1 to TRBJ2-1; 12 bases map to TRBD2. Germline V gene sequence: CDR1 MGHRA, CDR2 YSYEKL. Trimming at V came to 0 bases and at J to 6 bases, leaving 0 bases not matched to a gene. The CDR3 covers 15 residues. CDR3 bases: TGCGCCAGCAGCCAAGAGGGACTAGCGGGCAATGAGCAGTTCTTC. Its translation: CASSQEGLAGNEQFF.

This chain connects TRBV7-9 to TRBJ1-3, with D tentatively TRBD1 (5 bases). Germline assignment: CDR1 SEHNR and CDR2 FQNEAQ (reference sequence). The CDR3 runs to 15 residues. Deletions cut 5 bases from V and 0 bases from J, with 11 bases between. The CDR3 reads CASSPTGSSGNTIYF. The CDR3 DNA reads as TGTGCCAGCAGCCCCACAGGCAGCTCTGGAAACACCATATATTTT.

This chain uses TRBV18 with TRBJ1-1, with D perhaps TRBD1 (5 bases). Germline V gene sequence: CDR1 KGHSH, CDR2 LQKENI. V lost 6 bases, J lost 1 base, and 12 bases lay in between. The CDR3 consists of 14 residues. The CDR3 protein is CASSPQGENTEAFF. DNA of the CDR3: TGTGCCAGCTCCCCTCAAGGGGAGAACACTGAAGCTTTCTTT.

The CDR3 coding sequence is TGTGCCAGCAGCCATCTTACAGGGTCTGAGCAGTTCTTC. It specifies CASSHLTGSEQFF. The V call is TRBV4-2, the J call TRBJ2-1; D perhaps matches TRBD1 (6 bases). Germline CDR1 is LGHNA and CDR2 is YNFKEQ. There are 13 residues in the CDR3. With 3 bases removed from V and 9 bases from J, the gap between germline ends came to 12 bases.

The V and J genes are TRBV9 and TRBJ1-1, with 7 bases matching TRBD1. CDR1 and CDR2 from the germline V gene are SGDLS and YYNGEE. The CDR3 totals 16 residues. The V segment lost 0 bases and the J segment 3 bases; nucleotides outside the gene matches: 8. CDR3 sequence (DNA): TGTGCCAGCAGCGTAGCTGTCAGGACAGGAGACACTGAAGCTTTCTTT. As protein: CASSVAVRTGDTEAFF. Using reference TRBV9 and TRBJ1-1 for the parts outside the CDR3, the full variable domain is DSGVTQTPKHLITATGQRVTLRCSPRSGDLSVYWYQQSLDQGLQFLIQYYNGEERAKGNILERFSAQQFPDLHSELNLSSLELGDSALYFCASSVAVRTGDTEAFFGQGTRLTVV.

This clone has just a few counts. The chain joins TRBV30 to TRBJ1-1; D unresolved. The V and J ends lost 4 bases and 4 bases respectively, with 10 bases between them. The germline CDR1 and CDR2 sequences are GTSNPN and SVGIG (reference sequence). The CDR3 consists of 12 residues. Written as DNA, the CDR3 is TGTGCCTGGACGGTCCTAGGCACTGAAGCTTTCTTT. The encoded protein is CAWTVLGTEAFF.

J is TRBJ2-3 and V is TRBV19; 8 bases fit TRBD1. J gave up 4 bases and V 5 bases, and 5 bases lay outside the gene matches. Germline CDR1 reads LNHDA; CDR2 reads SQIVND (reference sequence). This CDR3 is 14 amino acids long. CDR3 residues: CASSPSGGPDTQYF. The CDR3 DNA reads TGTGCCAGTAGTCCGTCAGGGGGCCCAGATACGCAGTATTTT.

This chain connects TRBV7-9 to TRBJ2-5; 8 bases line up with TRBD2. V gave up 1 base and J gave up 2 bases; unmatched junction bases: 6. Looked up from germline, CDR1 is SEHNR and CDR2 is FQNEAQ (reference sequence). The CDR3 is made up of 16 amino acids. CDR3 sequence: CASSLGLAGGQETQYF. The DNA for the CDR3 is TGTGCCAGCAGCTTAGGGCTAGCGGGTGGGCAAGAGACCCAGTACTTC.

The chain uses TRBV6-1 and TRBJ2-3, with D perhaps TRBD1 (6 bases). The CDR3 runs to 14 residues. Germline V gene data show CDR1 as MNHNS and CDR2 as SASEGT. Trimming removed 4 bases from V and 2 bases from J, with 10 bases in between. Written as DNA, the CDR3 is TGTGCCAGCAGTGGGGACACAGTCACAGATACGCAGTATTTT. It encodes CASSGDTVTDTQYF.